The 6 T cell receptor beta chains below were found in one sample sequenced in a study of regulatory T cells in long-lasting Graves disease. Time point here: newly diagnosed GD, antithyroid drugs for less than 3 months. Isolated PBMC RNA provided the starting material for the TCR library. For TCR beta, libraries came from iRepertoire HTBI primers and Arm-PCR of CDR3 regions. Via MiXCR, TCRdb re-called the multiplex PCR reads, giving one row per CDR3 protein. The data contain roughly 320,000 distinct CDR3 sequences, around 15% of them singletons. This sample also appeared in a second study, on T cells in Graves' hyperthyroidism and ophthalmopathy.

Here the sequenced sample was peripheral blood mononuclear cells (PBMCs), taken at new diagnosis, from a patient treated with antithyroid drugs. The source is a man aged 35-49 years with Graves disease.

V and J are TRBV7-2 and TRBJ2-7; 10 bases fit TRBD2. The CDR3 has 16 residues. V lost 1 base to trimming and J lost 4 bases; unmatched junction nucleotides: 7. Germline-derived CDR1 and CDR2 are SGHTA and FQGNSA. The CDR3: CASSLVGSSGSYEQYF. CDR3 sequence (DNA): TGTGCCAGCAGCTTAGTTGGGTCTAGCGGGAGTTACGAGCAGTACTTC.

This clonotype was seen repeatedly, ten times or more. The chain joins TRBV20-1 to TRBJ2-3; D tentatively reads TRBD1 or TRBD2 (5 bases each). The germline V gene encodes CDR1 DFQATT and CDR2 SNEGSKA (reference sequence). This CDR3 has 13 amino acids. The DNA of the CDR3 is TGCAGCCTACGGGACCAAGGGACAGATACGCAGTATTTT. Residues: CSLRDQGTDTQYF.

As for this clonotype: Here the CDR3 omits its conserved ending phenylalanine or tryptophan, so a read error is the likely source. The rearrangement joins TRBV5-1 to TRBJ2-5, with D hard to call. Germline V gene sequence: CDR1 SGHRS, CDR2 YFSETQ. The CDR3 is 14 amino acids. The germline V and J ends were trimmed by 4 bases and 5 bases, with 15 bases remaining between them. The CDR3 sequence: CASSPRSVGETQYL. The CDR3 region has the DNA TGCGCCAGCAGCCCCCGGTCGGTTGGGGAGACCCAGTACCTC.

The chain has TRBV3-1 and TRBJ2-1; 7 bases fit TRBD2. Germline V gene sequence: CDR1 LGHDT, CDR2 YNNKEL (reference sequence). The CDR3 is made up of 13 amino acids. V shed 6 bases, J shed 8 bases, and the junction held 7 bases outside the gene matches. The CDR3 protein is CASSFYAGDEQFF. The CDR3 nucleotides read TGTGCCAGCAGTTTCTACGCGGGGGATGAGCAGTTCTTC.

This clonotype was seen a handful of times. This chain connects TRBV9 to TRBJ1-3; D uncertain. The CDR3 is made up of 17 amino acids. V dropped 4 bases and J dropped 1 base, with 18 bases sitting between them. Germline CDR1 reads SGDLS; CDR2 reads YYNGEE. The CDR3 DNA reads TGTGCCAGCAGCCCAAATACTCCCCAACATTCTGGAAACACCATATATTTT. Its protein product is CASSPNTPQHSGNTIYF.

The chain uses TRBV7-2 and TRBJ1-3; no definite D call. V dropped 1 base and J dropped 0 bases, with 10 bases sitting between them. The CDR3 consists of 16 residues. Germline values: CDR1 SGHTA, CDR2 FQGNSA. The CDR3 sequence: CASSLVVRSSGNTIYF. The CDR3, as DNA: TGTGCCAGCAGCTTAGTGGTGCGATCCTCTGGAAACACCATATATTTT.